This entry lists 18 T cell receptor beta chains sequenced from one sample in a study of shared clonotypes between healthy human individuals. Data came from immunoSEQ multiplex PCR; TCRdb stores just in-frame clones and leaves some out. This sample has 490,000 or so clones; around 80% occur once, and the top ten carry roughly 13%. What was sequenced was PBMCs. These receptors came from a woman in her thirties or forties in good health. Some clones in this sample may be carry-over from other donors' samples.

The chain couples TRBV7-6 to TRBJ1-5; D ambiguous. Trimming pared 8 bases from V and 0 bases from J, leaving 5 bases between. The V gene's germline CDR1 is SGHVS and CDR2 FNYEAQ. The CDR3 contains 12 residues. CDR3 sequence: CASGNSNQPQHF. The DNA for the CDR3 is TGTGCCAGCGGGAATAGCAATCAGCCCCAGCATTTT.

The CDR3 DNA sequence: TGTGCCAGCAGCTTGGGGTCCGATATGGGTGGCGACACCATATATTTT. Translated: CASSLGSDMGGDTIYF. The chain combines TRBV5-8 with TRBJ1-3; D unclear. The CDR3 is made up of 16 amino acids. Germline values: CDR1 SGHTS, CDR2 YDEGEE. Trimming pared 0 bases from V and 8 bases from J, leaving 18 bases between.

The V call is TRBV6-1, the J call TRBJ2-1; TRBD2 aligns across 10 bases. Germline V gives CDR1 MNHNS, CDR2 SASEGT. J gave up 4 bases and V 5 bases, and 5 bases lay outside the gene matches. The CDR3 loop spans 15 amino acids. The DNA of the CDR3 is TGTGCCAGCAGTCTAGCGGGAGAGTCTTACAATGAGCAGTTCTTC. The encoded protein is CASSLAGESYNEQFF.

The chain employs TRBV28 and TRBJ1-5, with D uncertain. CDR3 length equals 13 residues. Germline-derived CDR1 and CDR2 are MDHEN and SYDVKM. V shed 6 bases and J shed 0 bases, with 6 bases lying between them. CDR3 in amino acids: CASSENSNQPQHF. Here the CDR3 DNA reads TGTGCCAGCAGCGAGAATAGCAATCAGCCCCAGCATTTT.

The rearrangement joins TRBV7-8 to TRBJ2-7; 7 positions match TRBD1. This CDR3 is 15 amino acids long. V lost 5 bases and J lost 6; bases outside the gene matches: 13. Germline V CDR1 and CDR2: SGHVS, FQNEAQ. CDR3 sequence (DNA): TGTGCCAGCAGCCCGAGACAGGGCTCGGCGGGCGAGCAGTACTTC. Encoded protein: CASSPRQGSAGEQYF.

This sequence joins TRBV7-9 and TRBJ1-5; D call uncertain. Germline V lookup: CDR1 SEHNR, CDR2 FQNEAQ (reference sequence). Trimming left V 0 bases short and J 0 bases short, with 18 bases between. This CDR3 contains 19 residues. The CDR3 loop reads CASSLAEIGPEYSNQPQHF. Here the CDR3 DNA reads TGTGCCAGCAGCTTAGCGGAGATCGGGCCAGAGTATAGCAATCAGCCCCAGCATTTT.

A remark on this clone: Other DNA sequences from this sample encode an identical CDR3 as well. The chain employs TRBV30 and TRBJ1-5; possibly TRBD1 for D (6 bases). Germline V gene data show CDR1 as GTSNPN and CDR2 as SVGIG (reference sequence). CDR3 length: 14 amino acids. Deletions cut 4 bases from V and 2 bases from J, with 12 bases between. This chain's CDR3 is CAWTPGQRNQPQHF. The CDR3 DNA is TGTGCCTGGACTCCTGGACAGCGCAATCAGCCCCAGCATTTT.

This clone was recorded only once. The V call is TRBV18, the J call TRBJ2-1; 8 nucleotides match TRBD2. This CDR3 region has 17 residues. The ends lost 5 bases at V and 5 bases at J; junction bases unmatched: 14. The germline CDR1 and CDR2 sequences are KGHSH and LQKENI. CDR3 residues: CASSSEKREFNDNEQFF. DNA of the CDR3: TGTGCCAGCTCAAGCGAAAAGCGGGAGTTCAATGACAATGAGCAGTTCTTC.

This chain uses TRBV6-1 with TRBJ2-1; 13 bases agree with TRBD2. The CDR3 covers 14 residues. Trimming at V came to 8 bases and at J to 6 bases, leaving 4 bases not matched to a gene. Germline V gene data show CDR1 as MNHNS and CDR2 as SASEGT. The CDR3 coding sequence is TGTGCCAGCCCGGGACTAGCGGGAAGCAATGAGCAGTTCTTC. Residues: CASPGLAGSNEQFF.

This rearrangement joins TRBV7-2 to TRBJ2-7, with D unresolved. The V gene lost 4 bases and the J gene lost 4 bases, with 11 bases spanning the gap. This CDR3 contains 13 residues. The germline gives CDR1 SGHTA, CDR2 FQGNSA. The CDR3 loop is CASSSTRSYEQYF. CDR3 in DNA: TGTGCCAGCAGCTCCACACGCTCGTACGAGCAGTACTTC. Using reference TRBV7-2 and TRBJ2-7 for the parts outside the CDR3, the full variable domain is GAGVSQSPSNKVTEKGKDVELRCDPISGHTALYWYRQSLGQGLEFLIYFQGNSAPDKSGLPSDRFSAERTGGSVSTLTIQRTQQEDSAVYLCASSSTRSYEQYFGPGTRLTVT.

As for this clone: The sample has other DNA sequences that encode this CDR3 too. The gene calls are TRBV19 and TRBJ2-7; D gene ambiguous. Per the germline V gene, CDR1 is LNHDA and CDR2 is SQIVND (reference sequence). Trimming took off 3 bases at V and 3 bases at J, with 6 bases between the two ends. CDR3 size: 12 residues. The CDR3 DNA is TGTGCCAGTAGTATGGCAGGCTACGAGCAGTACTTC. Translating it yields CASSMAGYEQYF.

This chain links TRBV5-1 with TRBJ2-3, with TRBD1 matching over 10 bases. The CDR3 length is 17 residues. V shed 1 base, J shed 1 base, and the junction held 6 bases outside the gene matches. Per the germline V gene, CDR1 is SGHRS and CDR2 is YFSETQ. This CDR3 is CASSLFGGTGGTDTQYF. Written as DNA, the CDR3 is TGCGCCAGCAGCTTGTTTGGCGGGACAGGGGGCACAGATACGCAGTATTTT. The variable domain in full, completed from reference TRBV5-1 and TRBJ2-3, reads KAGVTQTPRYLIKTRGQQVTLSCSPISGHRSVSWYQQTPGQGLQFLFEYFSETQRNKGNFPGRFSGRQFSNSRSEMNVSTLELGDSALYLCASSLFGGTGGTDTQYFGPGTRLTVL.

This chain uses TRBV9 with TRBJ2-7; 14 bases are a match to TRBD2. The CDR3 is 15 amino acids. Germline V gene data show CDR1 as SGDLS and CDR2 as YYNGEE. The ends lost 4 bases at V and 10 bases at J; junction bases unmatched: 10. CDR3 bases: TGTGCCAGCAGCCCCACCGGGACTAGCGGGAGTGATCAGTACTTC. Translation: CASSPTGTSGSDQYF.

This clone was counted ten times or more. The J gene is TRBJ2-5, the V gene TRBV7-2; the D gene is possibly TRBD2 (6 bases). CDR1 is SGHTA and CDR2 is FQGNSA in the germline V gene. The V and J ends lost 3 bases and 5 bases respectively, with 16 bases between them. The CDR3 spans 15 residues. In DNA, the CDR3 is TGTGCCAGCAGCTTGGTGGGAGGAGTGGGGGAGACCCAGTACTTC. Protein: CASSLVGGVGETQYF.

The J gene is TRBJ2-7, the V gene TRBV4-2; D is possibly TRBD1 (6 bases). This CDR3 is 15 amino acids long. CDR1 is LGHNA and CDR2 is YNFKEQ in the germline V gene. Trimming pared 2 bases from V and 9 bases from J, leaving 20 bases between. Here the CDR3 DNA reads TGTGCCAGCAGCCAATTCGCCCCCGGACAGACCGTGCAGTACTTC. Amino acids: CASSQFAPGQTVQYF.

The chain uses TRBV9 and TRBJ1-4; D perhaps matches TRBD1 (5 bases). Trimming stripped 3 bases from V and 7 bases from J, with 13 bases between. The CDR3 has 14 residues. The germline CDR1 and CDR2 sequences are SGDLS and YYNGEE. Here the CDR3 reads CASSASPGREKLFF. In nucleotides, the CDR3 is TGTGCCAGCAGCGCCTCCCCGGGACGTGAAAAACTGTTTTTT.

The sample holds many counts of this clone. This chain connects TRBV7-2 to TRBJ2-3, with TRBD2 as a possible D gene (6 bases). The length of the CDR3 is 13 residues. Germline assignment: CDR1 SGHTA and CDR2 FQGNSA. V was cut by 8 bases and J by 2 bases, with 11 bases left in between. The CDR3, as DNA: TGTGCCAGCGGGAGGCCCAACACAGATACGCAGTATTTT. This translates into CASGRPNTDTQYF.

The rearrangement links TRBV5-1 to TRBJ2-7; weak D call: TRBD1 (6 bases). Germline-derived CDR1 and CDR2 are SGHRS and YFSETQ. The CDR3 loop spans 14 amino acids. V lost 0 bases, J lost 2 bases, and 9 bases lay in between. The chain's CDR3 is CASSLEGGTYEQYF. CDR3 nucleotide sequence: TGCGCCAGCAGCTTGGAAGGGGGAACCTACGAGCAGTACTTC.